A selection of T cell receptor beta chains follows, all from one sample in a study of OX40 agonist ivuxolimab in advanced cancers. Some clones are missing from TCRdb's copy, which holds only in-frame ones; the method was immunoSEQ multiplex PCR. The sample has about 64,000 clones, 85% to 90% seen once. This sample comprised CD4+ or CD8+ T cells sorted from blood, obtained in a trial of the OX40 agonist ivuxolimab. The receptors here all came from an adult with an advanced solid tumor such as melanoma, head and neck, liver or kidney cancer. The CDR3 runs from the conserved cysteine through the conserved F or W. D genes are given only for firm matches. Clone sizes are given selectively: once, few, many, or a class where the clone is expanded.

D: -; J: TRBJ2-3; V: TRBV27; size: -; CDR3: CASSATRISSTDTQYF; DNA: TGTGCCAGCAGTGCCACTAGGATCTCTAGCACAGATACGCAGTATTTT
D: TRBD2; J: TRBJ2-1; V: TRBV7-8; size: -; CDR3: CASSLSLAGVVSGEQFF; DNA: TGTGCCAGCAGCTTATCGCTAGCGGGAGTAGTTTCGGGTGAGCAGTTCTTC
D: -; J: TRBJ2-1; V: TRBV19; size: -; CDR3: CASSSLVMQQFF; DNA: TGTGCCAGTAGTAGCCTGGTGATGCAGCAGTTCTTC
D: TRBD1; J: TRBJ2-7; V: TRBV27; size: -; CDR3: CASSLSGDSYEQYF; DNA: TGTGCCAGCAGTTTATCAGGGGACAGTTACGAGCAGTACTTC
D: -; J: TRBJ2-7; V: TRBV11-2; size: -; CDR3: CASSLDTDIPGYEQYF; DNA: TGTGCCAGCAGCTTAGATACGGACATTCCGGGGTACGAGCAGTACTTC
D: -; J: TRBJ2-3; V: TRBV11-2; size: few; CDR3: CASSSSDRLVTDTQYF; DNA: TGTGCCAGCAGCTCCTCCGACAGATTAGTCACAGATACGCAGTATTTT
D: TRBD1; J: TRBJ1-2; V: TRBV29-1; size: -; CDR3: CSYEGQGALGYTF; DNA: TGCAGCTATGAGGGACAGGGGGCGTTGGGCTACACCTTC
D: -; J: TRBJ2-7; V: TRBV5-4; size: -; CDR3: CASSDRDNSYEQYF; DNA: TGTGCCAGCAGCGACCGGGACAACTCCTACGAGCAGTACTTC
D: -; J: TRBJ2-1; V: TRBV9; size: -; CDR3: CASGKSSYNEQFF; DNA: TGTGCCAGCGGCAAGTCGTCCTACAATGAGCAGTTCTTC
D: TRBD1; J: TRBJ2-7; V: TRBV28; size: -; CDR3: CASRTLPGTGAYYEQYF; DNA: TGTGCCAGCAGAACTCTGCCCGGGACAGGGGCCTACTACGAGCAGTACTTC
D: TRBD2; J: TRBJ2-1; V: TRBV27; size: -; CDR3: CASSLVTSHEQFF; DNA: TGTGCCAGCAGTTTAGTGACTAGCCATGAGCAGTTCTTC
D: TRBD1; J: TRBJ2-7; V: TRBV5-1; size: once; CDR3: CASSLGTAEEQYF; DNA: TGCGCCAGCAGCTTAGGGACAGCGGAAGAGCAGTACTTC
D: -; J: TRBJ2-7; V: TRBV29-1; size: -; CDR3: CSVEGPREQYF; DNA: TGCAGCGTTGAGGGGCCACGGGAGCAGTACTTC